Below are 15 T cell receptor beta chains sequenced from a single sample in a study of CD8 T cells in Susac syndrome. The authors reverse transcribed roughly 0.5 to 1 ug RNA with random hexamers. TCRdb re-derived calls from the immunoSEQ multiplex PCR reads in MiXCR, one entry per CDR3 protein. The table records around 300,000 distinct CDR3 sequences, approximately 90% of them present only once. What was sequenced was CD8+ T cells from PBMCs. The receptors derive from a human donor with multiple sclerosis.

V is TRBV11-2 and J is TRBJ2-3, with D perhaps TRBD2 (6 bases). The CDR3 spans 15 residues. The V end lost 3 bases, the J end lost 0 bases, and 10 bases lay between the germline ends. Germline lookup yields CDR1 SGHAT and CDR2 FQNNGV. CDR3 coding DNA: TGTGCCAGCAGCTTGGGCGGGATTAGCACAGATACGCAGTATTTT. This sequence encodes CASSLGGISTDTQYF.

The V call is TRBV6-2 or TRBV6-3, the J call TRBJ2-2; D is perhaps TRBD2 (5 bases). The CDR3 runs 13 residues. Germline CDR1 reads MNHEY; CDR2 reads SVGEGT. V was clipped by 8 bases and J by 6 bases, with 13 bases between them. The CDR3 DNA is TGTGCCAGCGGACTTCGGGTGGCCGGGGAGCTGTTTTTT. This sequence encodes CASGLRVAGELFF.

This clonotype has more than one count but fewer than ten. This chain uses TRBV5-4 with TRBJ1-1; the D gene is possibly TRBD1 (6 bases). V was pared by 5 bases and J by 1 base, with 9 bases between. From germline, CDR1 is SGHNT and CDR2 YYREEE (reference sequence). This CDR3 is built from 13 residues. DNA of the CDR3: TGTGCCAGCAGGTTGACAGGGAACACTGAAGCTTTCTTT. Its protein is CASRLTGNTEAFF. Using reference TRBV5-4 and TRBJ1-1 for the parts outside the CDR3, the full variable domain is ETGVTQSPTHLIKTRGQQVTLRCSSQSGHNTVSWYQQALGQGPQFIFQYYREEENGRGNFPPRFSGLQFPNYSSELNVNALELDDSALYLCASRLTGNTEAFFGQGTRLTVV.

Relative to its sample, this clonotype is medium-sized. The V call is TRBV6-1, the J call TRBJ2-3, with TRBD2 as a possible D gene (6 bases). V was clipped by 0 bases and J by 0 bases, with 13 bases between them. Germline CDR1 MNHNS, CDR2 SASEGT. This CDR3 contains 17 residues. CDR3 in DNA: TGTGCCAGCAGTGAAGCGTTGGCAGGGAGGAGCACAGATACGCAGTATTTT. This encodes CASSEALAGRSTDTQYF.

The genes are TRBV24-1 and TRBJ2-1, with D unclear. V lost 4 bases, J lost 7 bases, and 7 bases lay in between. CDR1 is KGHDR, CDR2 SFDVKD, per germline. This CDR3 spans 12 amino acids. For the CDR3, the DNA is TGTGCCACCAGTGACGTGGTGAATGAGCAGTTCTTC. It yields the protein CATSDVVNEQFF.

The chain carries TRBV5-5 and TRBJ2-1; 8 positions agree with TRBD2. The germline V gene encodes CDR1 SGHKS and CDR2 YYEKEE (reference sequence). Losses at the gene ends were 4 bases for V and 4 bases for J; bases not matched to a gene: 13. This CDR3 spans 17 amino acids. CDR3 sequence: CASSHIAAGDQYNEQFF. Written as DNA, the CDR3 is TGTGCCAGCAGCCACATCGCAGCGGGAGACCAGTACAATGAGCAGTTCTTC.

The gene calls are TRBV27 and TRBJ2-1, with 8 bases identical to TRBD1. Germline trimming cut 5 bases from V and 7 bases from J; bases unmatched to any gene: 4. Germline loops: CDR1 MNHEY, CDR2 SMNVEV (reference sequence). The CDR3 has 13 residues. The CDR3 nucleotides are TGTGCCAGCAGTCTCCAGGGGGCGAATGAGCAGTTCTTC. Translated, it gives CASSLQGANEQFF.

The gene calls are TRBV29-1 and TRBJ1-2; D is unclear. The CDR3 totals 14 residues. Germline V CDR1 and CDR2: SQVTM, ANQGSEA. Trimming pared 7 bases from V and 0 bases from J, leaving 15 bases between. The CDR3 here is CSALGGQTNYGYTF. The CDR3 nucleotides are TGCAGCGCCTTAGGCGGGCAGACTAACTATGGCTACACCTTC.

V usage is TRBV19 and J usage is TRBJ2-7; D not resolved. Trimming removed 1 base from V and 5 bases from J, with 12 bases in between. Looked up from germline, CDR1 is LNHDA and CDR2 is SQIVND (reference sequence). The CDR3 totals 14 residues. The CDR3 DNA sequence: TGTGCCAGTAGTATAGGTTGGGTTTTCCACGAGCAGTACTTC. Its protein is CASSIGWVFHEQYF.

This clonotype was recorded only once. The genes are TRBV2 and TRBJ2-7; 7 bases are shared with TRBD2. The CDR3 extends over 15 amino acids. CDR1 and CDR2 from the germline V gene are SNHLY and FYNNEI. The J segment lost 0 bases and the V segment lost 1 base, leaving 3 bases of the junction unmatched. This CDR3 is CASSEVGGSSYEQYF. CDR3 DNA: TGTGCCAGCAGTGAAGTCGGGGGGAGCTCCTACGAGCAGTACTTC.

DNA for the CDR3: TGTGCCAGCAGCACCGGGACAGGGACCTTAATGAACACTGAAGCTTTCTTT. Protein sequence: CASSTGTGTLMNTEAFF. The chain employs TRBV7-6 and TRBJ1-1; 9 positions agree with TRBD1. The CDR3 is 17 amino acids. V was pared by 5 bases and J by 0 bases, with 10 bases of the junction left unmatched. Germline V gives CDR1 SGHVS, CDR2 FNYEAQ. Variable domain in full (rest from reference TRBV7-6 and TRBJ1-1): GAGVSQSPRYKVTKRGQDVALRCDPISGHVSLYWYRQALGQGPEFLTYFNYEAQQDKSGLPNDRFSAERPEGSISTLTIQRTEQRDSAMYRCASSTGTGTLMNTEAFFGQGTRLTVV.

The chain recombines TRBV5-1 with TRBJ1-6, with D possibly matching TRBD1 (5 bases). Germline assignment: CDR1 SGHRS and CDR2 YFSETQ. V lost 0 bases and J 12 bases, leaving 13 bases between the germline ends. This CDR3 comprises 14 residues. Here the CDR3 DNA reads TGCGCCAGCAGCTTGGGGCCGGCGGGGGGACCCCTCCACTTT. This sequence encodes CASSLGPAGGPLHF.

J is TRBJ2-7 and V is TRBV7-9; D might be TRBD1 (5 bases). Deletions cut 5 bases from V and 6 bases from J, with 11 bases between. Germline V lookup: CDR1 SEHNR, CDR2 FQNEAQ (reference sequence). This CDR3 is 12 amino acids long. The CDR3 region is CASSPGIREQYF. DNA for the CDR3: TGTGCCAGCAGCCCAGGGATTCGCGAGCAGTACTTC. The variable domain in full, completed from reference TRBV7-9 and TRBJ2-7, reads DTGVSQNPRHKITKRGQNVTFRCDPISEHNRLYWYRQTLGQGPEFLTYFQNEAQLEKSRLLSDRFSAERPKGSFSTLEIQRTEQGDSAMYLCASSPGIREQYFGPGTRLTVT.

The CDR3, as DNA: TGTGCCAGCGATGAAGAAGGCGGGGAGCAGTACTTC. Translation: CASDEEGGEQYF. The chain carries TRBV5-4 and TRBJ2-7; D might be TRBD2 (5 bases). Per the germline V gene, CDR1 is SGHNT and CDR2 is YYREEE (reference sequence). This CDR3 has 12 residues. Deletions cut 7 bases from V and 7 bases from J, with 15 bases between.

The rearrangement links TRBV19 to TRBJ1-2, with D hard to call. In germline, CDR1 is LNHDA, CDR2 SQIVND (reference sequence). The CDR3 is 15 amino acids. V lost 7 bases and J lost 8, with 23 bases in between. The CDR3 coding sequence is TGTGCCAGTAACCGGCCCGGTTTGGGATCGAGAGGCTACACCTTC. This gives the protein CASNRPGLGSRGYTF.